Below, 9 T cell receptor beta chains from the same sample are listed, as sequenced in a study of regulatory T cells in long-lasting Graves disease. Time point specified: newly diagnosed GD, antithyroid drugs for less than 3 months. PBMC RNA was the source of the TCR library. In building TCR beta libraries, iRepertoire HTBI primers were used together with Arm-PCR of CDR3 regions. MiXCR was run by TCRdb on the multiplex PCR reads, yielding one entry per CDR3 protein. The data hold about 420,000 distinct CDR3 sequences, with 15% to 20% observed a single time. These same data were also listed under a study on T cells in Graves' hyperthyroidism and ophthalmopathy.

Sequenced material: peripheral blood mononuclear cells (PBMCs), taken at new diagnosis, from a patient treated with antithyroid drugs. The receptors stem from a woman between 18 and 30 years old with Graves disease.

This clonotype was found many times. V and J are TRBV10-2 and TRBJ2-2; unclear D gene. There are 14 residues in the CDR3. CDR1 is WSHSY and CDR2 is SAAADI in the germline V gene. V shed 3 bases and J shed 6 bases, with 11 bases lying between them. CDR3 sequence (DNA): TGCGCCAGCAGTGATACCCTGGCCCCCGGGGAGCTGTTTTTT. It yields the protein CASSDTLAPGELFF.

At least ten counts were recorded for this clonotype. This chain links TRBV27 with TRBJ2-7; 9 bases fit TRBD2. Germline CDR1 and CDR2: MNHEY and SMNVEV (reference sequence). This CDR3 contains 17 residues. Trimming removed 0 bases from V and 2 bases from J; junction bases left unmatched: 8. This chain's CDR3 is CASSLSGSLAGAYEQYF. The CDR3, as DNA: TGTGCCAGCAGTTTATCGGGGTCCTTAGCGGGAGCCTACGAGCAGTACTTC.

This clonotype occurred many times. The V gene is TRBV10-3, the J gene TRBJ2-2, with D unresolved. V dropped 0 bases and J dropped 5 bases, with 4 bases sitting between them. This CDR3 comprises 13 residues. Per germline, CDR1 ENHRY and CDR2 SYGVKD. The CDR3 DNA sequence: TGTGCCATCAGTGAGTCGGCAACCGGGGAGCTGTTTTTT. Protein sequence: CAISESATGELFF.

This clonotype came up many times. The chain couples TRBV7-8 to TRBJ2-5; D is ambiguous. This CDR3 is 17 amino acids long. Deletions cut 3 bases from V and 0 bases from J, with 17 bases between. Germline V gene data show CDR1 as SGHVS and CDR2 as FQNEAQ. CDR3 residues: CASSFAPGDVDQETQYF. CDR3 nucleotide sequence: TGTGCCAGCAGCTTCGCCCCCGGAGATGTGGACCAAGAGACCCAGTACTTC.

The V and J genes are TRBV7-2 and TRBJ2-6; D is unresolved. CDR1 is SGHTA and CDR2 is FQGNSA in the germline V gene. The CDR3 consists of 14 residues. V shed 1 base and J shed 2 bases, with 3 bases lying between them. CDR3 sequence: CASSLGAGANVLTF. The CDR3, as DNA: TGTGCCAGCAGCTTAGGTGCTGGGGCCAACGTCCTGACTTTC.

This clonotype was observed a handful of times. This chain joins TRBV15 and TRBJ2-5; the D is unclear. The J call may be in error: the DNA end matches TRBJ2-1 better. This CDR3 has 14 residues. Germline CDR1 is LNHNV and CDR2 is YYDKDF (reference sequence). CDR3: CATSRDRAQETQFF. CDR3 coding DNA: TGTGCCACCAGCAGAGACCGGGCCCAAGAGACCCAGTTCTTC.

In its sample, this clonotype was seen many times. The chain links TRBV20-1 to TRBJ2-7; D possibly corresponds to TRBD2 (5 bases). The CDR3 covers 15 residues. Germline V CDR1 and CDR2: DFQATT, SNEGSKA (reference sequence). V was trimmed by 0 bases and J by 4 bases, leaving 16 bases between them. The CDR3 region has the DNA TGCAGTGCTAGAGATAAAGCGGACCCATTTTACGAGCAGTACTTC. Translating gives CSARDKADPFYEQYF.

This clonotype was detected only a few times. Possible read error: a much larger clone is one base away. CDR3 bases: TGTGCCGGCAGCTTAGTGCGGGTGGACCTGAGCAATGAGCAGTTCTTC. Its protein product is CAGSLVRVDLSNEQFF. This sequence joins TRBV11-2 and TRBJ2-1, with D possibly being TRBD2 (5 bases). CDR1 SGHAT and CDR2 FQNNGV come from the germline V gene. The CDR3 sequence is 16 residues long.

V is TRBV6-1 and J is TRBJ1-2; D is uncertain. Trimming shortened V by 11 bases and J by 0 bases, and 7 bases separated the two germline ends. CDR1 is MNHNS and CDR2 is SASEGT in the germline V gene. This CDR3 comprises 11 residues. CDR3 residues: CAEGANYGYTF. The DNA of the CDR3 is TGTGCCGAGGGCGCTAACTATGGCTACACCTTC.